A selection of T cell receptor beta chains follows, all from one sample in a study of blood T cell repertoires in COVID-19. Sequencing was performed with immunoSEQ multiplex PCR; in TCRdb, only in-frame clones are kept and a portion is missing. This table has more than 100,000 clones, 80% to 90% appearing once. Material for sequencing was peripheral blood. Receptor source: a woman in her seventies with acute or convalescent COVID-19. CDR3s include the opening cysteine and the closing phenylalanine or tryptophan. The D gene is left open where the match is weak. Rows may omit the clone size; those that give it use once, few, many or a size class.

V gene	clone size	D gene	J gene	CDR3 protein	CDR3 DNA
TRBV30	.	.	TRBJ2-3	CAWAGLSSTDTQYF	TGTGCCTGGGCGGGACTGTCTAGCACAGATACGCAGTATTTT
TRBV9	.	.	TRBJ1-4	CASSVSTATNEKLFF	TGTGCCAGCAGCGTATCGACAGCAACTAATGAAAAACTGTTTTTT
TRBV12-3/TRBV12-4	.	.	TRBJ1-1	CASSSRGTEAFF	TGTGCCAGCAGTTCCCGGGGCACTGAAGCTTTCTTT
TRBV2	.	TRBD1	TRBJ1-5	CASGDRVNSNQPQHF	TGTGCCAGTGGAGACAGGGTCAATAGCAATCAGCCCCAGCATTTT
TRBV27	.	TRBD2	TRBJ2-1	CASSLLLAGSEQFF	TGTGCCAGCAGCTTGCTGCTAGCGGGAAGTGAGCAGTTCTTC
TRBV6-5	once	.	TRBJ2-5	CASSQDYSVETQYF	TGTGCCAGCAGTCAGGACTACTCTGTGGAGACCCAGTACTTC
TRBV11-2	.	TRBD1	TRBJ2-7	CASSVGTGTYEQYF	TGTGCCAGCAGCGTTGGGACAGGGACCTACGAGCAGTACTTC
TRBV2	.	TRBD2	TRBJ2-3	CASRALAGGTDTQYF	TGTGCCAGCAGAGCCCTAGCGGGGGGGACAGATACGCAGTATTTT
TRBV2	.	TRBD1	TRBJ2-7	CASSSRDSYYEQYF	TGTGCCAGCAGCTCCCGGGACAGCTACTACGAGCAGTACTTC
TRBV2	.	TRBD2	TRBJ2-3	CASTRTSGGPDTQYF	TGTGCCAGCACCAGGACTAGCGGGGGCCCAGATACGCAGTATTTT
TRBV25-1	.	TRBD1	TRBJ2-5	CASSESTGGWETQYF	TGTGCCAGCAGTGAAAGTACAGGGGGCTGGGAGACCCAGTACTTC
TRBV6-1	.	TRBD2	TRBJ2-7	CASSDERGNSYEQYF	TGTGCCAGCAGTGATGAGCGGGGTAACTCCTACGAGCAGTACTTC
TRBV18	once	.	TRBJ1-4	CASSETDSTNEKLFF	TGTGCCAGCTCAGAGACAGATTCAACTAATGAAAAACTGTTTTTT
TRBV24-1	few	.	TRBJ2-2	CATSDSGINTGELFF	TGTGCCACCAGTGATTCCGGGATCAACACCGGGGAGCTGTTTTTT